This T cell receptor beta chain was retrieved from a study of T cells expressing NK-cell markers. Study-wide background: Of eight sequenced donors, seven were HCMV-seropositive and one HCMV-seronegative.

After re-calling the 5' RACE reads, TCRdb lists one entry per CDR3 protein, DNA absent. Recorded for this sample: 400,000 to 450,000 distinct CDR3 sequences. This CDR3 is built from 16 residues. Looked up from germline, CDR1 is SGHNT and CDR2 is YYREEE (reference sequence). This receptor was obtained from a woman between 18 and 70 years old in good health. The chain links TRBV5-4 to TRBJ2-1; TCRdb selects TRBD2, and the lack of DNA leaves this call unchecked. Sequencing used blood T cells: a sorted CD56 or NKG2C T cell subset, CD4+ or CD8+ T cells, or bulk PBMC T cells (not recorded which). The CDR3 spells CASRDSGGARRDEQFF.